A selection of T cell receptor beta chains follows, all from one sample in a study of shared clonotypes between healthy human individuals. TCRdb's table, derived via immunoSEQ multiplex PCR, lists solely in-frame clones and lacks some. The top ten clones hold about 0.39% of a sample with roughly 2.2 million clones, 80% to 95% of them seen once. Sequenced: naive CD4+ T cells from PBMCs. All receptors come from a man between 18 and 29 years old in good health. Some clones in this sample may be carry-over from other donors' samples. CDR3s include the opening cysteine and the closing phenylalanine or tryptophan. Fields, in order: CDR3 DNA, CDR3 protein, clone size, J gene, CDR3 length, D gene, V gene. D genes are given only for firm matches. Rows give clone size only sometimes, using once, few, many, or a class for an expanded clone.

DNA: TGTGCCAGCAGCAGAGCAGCGGTCTCGGCCAAAAACATTCAGTACTTC
CDR3: CASSRAAVSAKNIQYF
size: NA
J: TRBJ2-4
length: 16
D: NA
V: TRBV5-4

DNA: TGTGCCAGCAGCCAAGATCAGGGGGGCAACACTGAAGCTTTCTTT
CDR3: CASSQDQGGNTEAFF
size: NA
J: TRBJ1-1
length: 15
D: TRBD1
V: TRBV4-2

DNA: TGTGCAAGTCGCTTAGCGAGGTCACAGGTGGGGGAGCAGTACTTC
CDR3: CASRLARSQVGEQYF
size: once
J: TRBJ2-7
length: 15
D: NA
V: TRBV12-2

DNA: TGTGCCAGCAGCTTAGCGGGAGTCGGGTACGAGCAGTACTTC
CDR3: CASSLAGVGYEQYF
size: once
J: TRBJ2-7
length: 14
D: TRBD2
V: TRBV28

DNA: TGTGCCAGCAGCTTACTTCGGGTGGGACAGGACAATGAGCAGTTCTTC
CDR3: CASSLLRVGQDNEQFF
size: NA
J: TRBJ2-1
length: 16
D: TRBD1
V: TRBV7-3

DNA: TGCAGCGTTGGAGACAGGGTCCGGGAGCAGTACTTC
CDR3: CSVGDRVREQYF
size: once
J: TRBJ2-7
length: 12
D: TRBD1
V: TRBV29-1

DNA: TGTGCCAGCAGCGTAGCTAGCCCCGTTTTAGGCACAGATACGCAGTATTTT
CDR3: CASSVASPVLGTDTQYF
size: NA
J: TRBJ2-3
length: 17
D: NA
V: TRBV9

DNA: TGTGCCAGCAGTGTAGGTGGGGGAAGTAATGAAAAACTGTTTTTT
CDR3: CASSVGGGSNEKLFF
size: NA
J: TRBJ1-4
length: 15
D: NA
V: TRBV9

DNA: TGTGCCAGCTCACCACCGGGACAAGAGACCCAGTACTTC
CDR3: CASSPPGQETQYF
size: few
J: TRBJ2-5
length: 13
D: NA
V: TRBV18

DNA: TGCGCCAGCAGCTTGGTGAACACTGAAGCTTTCTTT
CDR3: CASSLVNTEAFF
size: few
J: TRBJ1-1
length: 12
D: NA
V: TRBV5-1

DNA: TGTGCCAGCAGCCGACAGGGGGGGGATGAAAAACTGTTTTTT
CDR3: CASSRQGGDEKLFF
size: NA
J: TRBJ1-4
length: 14
D: TRBD1
V: TRBV7-9

DNA: TGTGCCAGCAGCTTTACAGGGAAAATCTCTGGGGCCAACGTCCTGACTTTC
CDR3: CASSFTGKISGANVLTF
size: NA
J: TRBJ2-6
length: 17
D: NA
V: TRBV7-3